These T cell receptor beta chains were read from a single sample in a study of graft-versus-host responses after intestinal transplantation. Only in-frame clones appear in the TCRdb table, and some are missing; sequencing was by immunoSEQ multiplex PCR. Of over 90,000 clones listed, 80% to 95% are singletons. Their recognized antigens are unknown. Sample: unstimulated CD8+ T cells sorted from spleen or lymph node cells, taken before intestinal transplant. These receptors were obtained from a human donor who received an intestinal transplant. The CDR3 runs from the conserved cysteine through the conserved F or W. The D gene is left open where the match is weak. Clone size is shown for a subset of rows, as once, few, many or a class of expanded clone.

v_call	j_call	clone_size	d_call	cdr3_nt	cdr3_aa
TRBV27	TRBJ2-7	-	-	TGTGCCAGCAGTTTAGACAGCTCGGGTGAGCAGTACTTC	CASSLDSSGEQYF
TRBV4-1	TRBJ2-2	-	TRBD1	TGCGCCAGCACCTGGACAGGAAACACCGGGGAGCTGTTTTTT	CASTWTGNTGELFF
TRBV6-5	TRBJ1-1	once	-	TGTGCCAGCAGTCCATCCAGGGGCGGGTGGTATGCTTTCTTT	CASSPSRGGWYAFF
TRBV14	TRBJ2-7	-	-	TGTGCCAGCAGCCGCTTCAGGACGTACGAGCAGTACTTC	CASSRFRTYEQYF
TRBV4-1	TRBJ2-5	-	TRBD2	TGCGCCAGCAGCCAAGACCGGACTAGCGGGGGGGCGTCAAGAGAGACCCAGTACTTC	CASSQDRTSGGASRETQYF
TRBV6-1	TRBJ2-1	-	-	TGTGCCAGCAGTGCCTCGGAGCGGACCTACAATGAGCAGTTCTTC	CASSASERTYNEQFF
TRBV9	TRBJ1-2	-	-	TGTGCCAGCAGCGCCTCGGACAGACCCTTTAACTATGGCTACACCTTC	CASSASDRPFNYGYTF
TRBV9	TRBJ2-3	-	-	TGTGCCAGCAGCGGGGGGGACTCGGGCACAGATACGCAGTATTTT	CASSGGDSGTDTQYF
TRBV19	TRBJ1-1	-	-	TGTGCCAGTAGTATGGGGCAGAACACTGAAGCTTTCTTT	CASSMGQNTEAFF
TRBV6-5	TRBJ1-2	-	-	TGTGCCAGCAGTTACCTTCCTAACTATGGCTACACCTTC	CASSYLPNYGYTF
TRBV4-1	TRBJ2-5	-	-	TGCGCCAGCAGCCAAGATTGGGGGCAAGAGACCCAGTACTTC	CASSQDWGQETQYF
TRBV7-9	TRBJ2-5	-	-	TGTGCCAGCAGCTTAGCGTACTCGGAAGAGACCCAGTACTTC	CASSLAYSEETQYF
TRBV5-6	TRBJ2-1	-	-	TGTGCCAGCAGCTTGGGGGGCTCGGGCAATGAGCAGTTCTTC	CASSLGGSGNEQFF
TRBV7-5	TRBJ2-5	-	-	TGTGGGTCTTGGTTTAGGCAGGGACCAAGAATATTGCAGTCGGTGGAGACCCAGTACTTC	CGSWFRQGPRILQSVETQYF
TRBV5-1	TRBJ2-7	-	-	TGCGCCAGCAGCTTGGACGGCGCCTACGAGCAGTACTTC	CASSLDGAYEQYF
TRBV5-1	TRBJ2-1	-	TRBD1	TGCGCCAGCAGACGCGACAGGGGGATAAACAATGAGCAGTTCTTC	CASRRDRGINNEQFF
TRBV6-1	TRBJ1-5	-	-	TGTGCCAGCAGTGAACACACCAGCTTGAGCAATCAGCCCCAGCATTTT	CASSEHTSLSNQPQHF
TRBV6-1	TRBJ1-5	-	-	TGTGCCAGCAGTGGGGGGCAGTCCGGCAATCAGCCCCAGCATTTT	CASSGGQSGNQPQHF
TRBV18	TRBJ1-1	-	-	TGTGCCAGCTCACCACGGGGACAACCTGAAGCTTTCTTT	CASSPRGQPEAFF
TRBV5-5	TRBJ2-6	-	-	TGTGCCAGCAGCTTGTATGCTGGGGCCAACGTCCTGACTTTC	CASSLYAGANVLTF
TRBV4-1	TRBJ2-3	-	TRBD2	TGCGCCAGCAGCCAGCTAGCGGGGGGGCAGGATACGCAGTATTTT	CASSQLAGGQDTQYF
TRBV13	TRBJ2-7	-	TRBD2	TGTGCCAGCAGCTCAAGTCGGGGGGGAGGGGACGAGCAGTACTTC	CASSSSRGGGDEQYF
TRBV9	TRBJ1-3	-	-	TGTGCCAGCAGCGTTGAGGGAAACACAGGAAACACCATATATTTT	CASSVEGNTGNTIYF
TRBV7-8	TRBJ2-3	-	-	TGTGCCAGCAGCTTGACAGATACGCAGTATTTT	CASSLTDTQYF
TRBV9	TRBJ2-1	-	TRBD2	TGTGCCAGCAGCGAACAAACTAGTGCGGGGGGGGACAATGAGCAGTTCTTC	CASSEQTSAGGDNEQFF
TRBV7-8	TRBJ2-5	once	-	TGTGCCAGCAGCCCTGGGGGCCAAGAGACCCAGTACTTC	CASSPGGQETQYF
TRBV15	TRBJ1-2	-	-	TGTGCCACCGGAGTCGTGGACGATTATGGCTACACCTTC	CATGVVDDYGYTF
TRBV30	TRBJ2-7	-	-	TGTGCCTGGAGTCTGCTGGAGTACGAGCAGTACTTC	CAWSLLEYEQYF
TRBV30	TRBJ2-7	-	TRBD2	TGTGCCTGGGTGGGAAAGCGGGGGGGCTTCGGCGAGCAGTACTTC	CAWVGKRGGFGEQYF
TRBV27	TRBJ2-3	-	-	TGTGCCAGCAGTTCATTCGCGGGGGCAAGCACAGATACGCAGTATTTT	CASSSFAGASTDTQYF
TRBV10-3	TRBJ2-1	-	TRBD1	TGTGCCATCAGTGGGTGGTCAGGGACAGGGAGAGATATGGGCTCCTACAATGAGCAGTTCTTC	CAISGWSGTGRDMGSYNEQFF
TRBV27	TRBJ2-7	-	-	TGTGCCAGCAGTTTAATGGGTCCAGGCGGCTCCTACGAGCAGTACTTC	CASSLMGPGGSYEQYF
TRBV9	TRBJ2-2	-	-	TGTGCCAGCAGCGTAGTCCTCGACACCGGGGAGCTGTTTTTT	CASSVVLDTGELFF
TRBV6-5	TRBJ2-5	few	-	TGTGCCAGCAGCCCCGACGGGGGCCGGGAGACCCAGTACTTC	CASSPDGGRETQYF
TRBV6-6	TRBJ1-2	-	-	TGTGCCAGCAGCGGATTCCGGGGGGGTTCAGATGGCTACACCTTC	CASSGFRGGSDGYTF
TRBV27	TRBJ2-7	-	TRBD2	TGTGCCAGCAGTTCGCCGACTACTAGCGGGACTTTCTACGAGCAGTACTTC	CASSSPTTSGTFYEQYF
TRBV4-1	TRBJ1-1	once	-	TGCGCCAGCAGCCACACATCCGACAGTGAAGCTTTCTTT	CASSHTSDSEAFF
TRBV5-4	TRBJ2-5	-	-	TGTGCCAGCAGCCCCTCTGGCTGGCAAGAGACCCAGTACTTC	CASSPSGWQETQYF
TRBV27	TRBJ1-1	-	-	TGTGCCAGCAGTCTCTCTATTTGGACCCAGAACACTGAAGCTTTCTTT	CASSLSIWTQNTEAFF
TRBV2	TRBJ2-5	-	-	TGTACCAGCAGTCACGGGTCCCTCTTGGGAGAGACCCAGTACTTC	CTSSHGSLLGETQYF
TRBV9	TRBJ2-7	-	TRBD2	TGTGCCAGCAGCGTCGTAGCGGGGGGGCCCCTCGCCGAGCAGTACTTC	CASSVVAGGPLAEQYF
TRBV27	TRBJ1-5	-	-	TGTGCCAGCAGTTTAGGCCTCATGCAGCCCCAGCATTTT	CASSLGLMQPQHF
TRBV19	TRBJ1-5	-	TRBD1	TGTGCCAGTAGTTGGACAGGGGGCGGAGGTCAGCCCCAGCATTTT	CASSWTGGGGQPQHF
TRBV19	TRBJ2-7	-	TRBD2	TGTGCCAGTAGTGCGGGGGGGTTAACCTACGAGCAGTACTTC	CASSAGGLTYEQYF
TRBV4-2	TRBJ2-1	-	TRBD1	TGTGCCAGCAGCCAAGAAACAGGGGGAATGGAGTTCTTC	CASSQETGGMEFF
TRBV30	TRBJ2-2	once	TRBD2	TGTGCCTGGAGTCGACTAGCGGGGGGGCGCACCGGGGAGCTGTTTTTT	CAWSRLAGGRTGELFF
TRBV6-5	TRBJ1-1	-	-	TGTGCCAGCAGTTCCCACAGACAGGAAGAAGCTTTCTTT	CASSSHRQEEAFF
TRBV10-3	TRBJ2-7	-	-	TGTGCCATCAGTGAGTCCGGGGATAGGTTCTACGAGCAGTACTTC	CAISESGDRFYEQYF
TRBV2	TRBJ1-4	-	TRBD1	TGTGCCAGCAGTGGAGGGGACAGGGGACTGGAGGAAAAACTGTTTTTT	CASSGGDRGLEEKLFF
TRBV29-1	TRBJ1-1	-	-	TGCAGCGCCGTCCAGGGGGAAGCTTTCTTT	CSAVQGEAFF
TRBV7-9	TRBJ2-2	-	-	TGTGCCAGCAGATCCGCCGGGGAGCTGTTTTTT	CASRSAGELFF
TRBV13	TRBJ1-5	-	-	TGTGCCAGCAGCTTAGGCGTGAGAGGTCAGCCCCAGCATTTT	CASSLGVRGQPQHF
TRBV7-9	TRBJ2-5	once	-	TGTGCCAGCAGCACCTACAGGGAAGAGACCCAGTACTTC	CASSTYREETQYF
TRBV19	TRBJ2-7	-	TRBD2	TGTGCCAGTAGTATACCGGGACTAGCGGGGGGAATCGACTTC	CASSIPGLAGGIDF
TRBV19	TRBJ1-6	-	TRBD1	TGTGCCAGTAGTACCTATACAGGGGCTTATTCACCCCTCCACTTT	CASSTYTGAYSPLHF
TRBV7-9	TRBJ1-1	-	TRBD1	TGTGCCAGCAGCGGCCCGGACAGGACGAACACTGAAGCTTTCTTT	CASSGPDRTNTEAFF
TRBV7-9	TRBJ1-2	few	-	TGTGCCAGTAGGAATTGGGACAACTATGGCTACACCTTC	CASRNWDNYGYTF